This TCR beta chain was sequenced during a study of early stage breast cancer tumors. About the research overall: ER+/PR+/HER2- status applied to about 70% of the 16 invasive breast tumors. Findings and limits, study-wide: In about 90% of the 16 patients, blood comparison separated tumor from normal breast. Chain pairing and CD4, CD8 or FOXP3 expression were not captured.

The V and J ends lost 1 base and 3 bases, in that order; junction bases with no gene match: 5. The CDR3 length is 15 residues. Germline V gives CDR1 MGHRA, CDR2 YSYEKL. TCRdb's copy holds only in-frame clones and misses some; the assay was immunoSEQ multiplex PCR. The data contain around 30,000 clones, roughly 77% of them singletons. This clone is categorized as hyperexpanded. The antigen remains undetermined. This receptor was taken from a person aged 30 to 39 with breast cancer. The gene calls are TRBV4-1 and TRBJ2-7; TRBD2 matches at 8 bases. Sequenced input: breast tumor tissue. The DNA of the CDR3 is TGCGCCAGCAGCCAAGTTCCGGGACTAGGCTACGAGCAGTACTTC. Translated, it gives CASSQVPGLGYEQYF.